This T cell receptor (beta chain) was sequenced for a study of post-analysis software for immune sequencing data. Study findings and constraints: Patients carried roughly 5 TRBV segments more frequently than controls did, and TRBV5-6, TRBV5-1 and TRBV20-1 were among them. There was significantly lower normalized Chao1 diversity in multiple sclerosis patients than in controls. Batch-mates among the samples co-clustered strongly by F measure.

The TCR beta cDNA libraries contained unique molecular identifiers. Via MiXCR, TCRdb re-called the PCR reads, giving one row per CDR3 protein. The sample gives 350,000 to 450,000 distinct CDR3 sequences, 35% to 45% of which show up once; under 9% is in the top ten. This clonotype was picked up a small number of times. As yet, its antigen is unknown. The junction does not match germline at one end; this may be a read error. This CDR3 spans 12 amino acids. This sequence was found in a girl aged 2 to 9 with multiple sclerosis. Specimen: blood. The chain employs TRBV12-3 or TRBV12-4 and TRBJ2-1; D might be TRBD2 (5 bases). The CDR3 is CASTRNTGELFF. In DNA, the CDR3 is TGTGCCAGCACCCGTAACACCGGGGAGCTGTTCTTC.